These 12 T cell receptor beta chains originate from one sample sequenced in a study of blood T cell repertoires in COVID-19. The data were produced by immunoSEQ multiplex PCR, yet TCRdb's version contains in-frame clones alone and is incomplete. This table holds tens of thousands of clones, approximately 67% found once. The specimen was peripheral blood. The receptors come from a human donor in a cohort sampled during active COVID-19.

The chain links TRBV7-3 to TRBJ2-3, with 8 bases fitting TRBD2. The CDR3 extends over 15 amino acids. Germline assignment: CDR1 SGHTA and CDR2 FQGTGA. The trim removed 5 bases at V and 4 bases at J, leaving 8 bases unmatched. The CDR3 sequence: CASSILAGRADTQYF. The CDR3 region has the DNA TGTGCCAGCAGCATATTAGCGGGACGTGCAGATACGCAGTATTTT.

This sequence joins TRBV11-2 and TRBJ2-1; 8 nucleotides agree with TRBD2. The CDR3 totals 16 residues. Germline V gene sequence: CDR1 SGHAT, CDR2 FQNNGV. V was pared by 5 bases and J by 0 bases, with 6 bases of the junction left unmatched. In DNA form, the CDR3 reads TGTGCCAGCAGCCGCGGACTAGCCAGCTCCTACAATGAGCAGTTCTTC. Amino acids: CASSRGLASSYNEQFF. The full variable domain, with the rest looked up from reference TRBV11-2 and TRBJ2-1, is EAGVAQSPRYKIIEKRQSVAFWCNPISGHATLYWYQQILGQGPKLLIQFQNNGVVDDSQLPKDRFSAERLKGVDSTLKIQPAKLEDSAVYLCASSRGLASSYNEQFFGPGTRLTVL.

The J gene is TRBJ2-7, the V gene TRBV28, with 9 positions matching TRBD1. The CDR3 runs 17 residues. The V and J ends lost 6 bases and 0 bases, in that order; junction bases with no gene match: 12. In germline, CDR1 is MDHEN, CDR2 SYDVKM. The CDR3 region is CASSLTGGTGSSYEQYF. The CDR3 DNA reads TGTGCCAGCAGCCTCACTGGGGGGACAGGGAGCTCCTACGAGCAGTACTTC. Looking up the rest from reference TRBV28 and TRBJ2-7 gives the full variable domain: DVKVTQSSRYLVKRTGEKVFLECVQDMDHENMFWYRQDPGLGLRLIYFSYDVKMKEKGDIPEGYSVSREKKERFSLILESASTNQTSMYLCASSLTGGTGSSYEQYFGPGTRLTVT.

This chain joins TRBV6-9 and TRBJ1-5, with 7 bases identical to TRBD1. Germline lookup yields CDR1 MNHGY and CDR2 SVAAGI. V shed 7 bases and J 5 bases; nucleotides not matched to a gene: 8. This CDR3 comprises 14 residues. CDR3 sequence (DNA): TGTGCCAGCAACCCGACAGGGCGAGATCAGCCCCAGCATTTT. Protein product: CASNPTGRDQPQHF.

The chain employs TRBV6-5 and TRBJ2-7, with a weak D call TRBD1 (5 bases). This CDR3 is built from 11 residues. V was trimmed by 6 bases and J by 5 bases, leaving 8 bases between them. Germline CDR1 is MNHEY and CDR2 is SVGAGI. The CDR3 spells CASRGADEQYF. CDR3 bases: TGTGCCAGCAGAGGGGCCGACGAGCAGTACTTC.

The CDR3 spells CASRDGTGAYGYTF. The CDR3 DNA is TGTGCCAGCAGGGATGGGACAGGGGCTTATGGCTACACCTTC. This chain joins TRBV25-1 and TRBJ1-2, with 10 bases fitting TRBD1. Losses at the gene ends were 6 bases for V and 5 bases for J; bases not matched to a gene: 6. This CDR3 contains 14 residues. Germline loops: CDR1 MGHDK, CDR2 SYGVNS.

The chain uses TRBV5-4 and TRBJ1-2, with D uncertain. Between the trimmed V and J ends, which lost 1 base and 1 base, there was a span of 5 bases. The CDR3 contains 13 residues. The germline V gene encodes CDR1 SGHNT and CDR2 YYREEE (reference sequence). The CDR3 loop reads CASSLNGNYGYTF. CDR3 DNA: TGTGCCAGCAGCTTGAACGGTAACTATGGCTACACCTTC.

This clone was observed a handful of times. The J gene is TRBJ2-2, the V gene TRBV6-2 or TRBV6-3; possible D gene TRBD1, 5 bases. V was cut by 2 bases and J by 11 bases, with 21 bases left in between. The CDR3 is 16 amino acids. Germline assignment: CDR1 MNHEY and CDR2 SVGEGT. The CDR3 coding sequence is TGTGCCAGCAGTTACCGGGTGGGGCGATCAGGCCTCGAGCTGTTTTTT. Its protein is CASSYRVGRSGLELFF.

Turning to this clone: The sample holds other DNA sequences that translate to the same CDR3. The chain is built from TRBV4-1 and TRBJ1-5; D uncertain. CDR1 is MGHRA and CDR2 is YSYEKL in the germline V gene. The CDR3 loop spans 13 amino acids. The germline V and J ends were trimmed by 0 bases and 4 bases, with 4 bases remaining between them. CDR3 protein: CASSQDSNQPQHF. CDR3 in DNA: TGCGCCAGCAGCCAAGACAGTAATCAGCCCCAGCATTTT.

The chain is built from TRBV6-6 and TRBJ1-2; 8 bases fit TRBD1. V lost 6 bases, J lost 8 bases, and 5 bases stayed unmatched. This CDR3 has 12 amino acids. Germline CDR1 and CDR2: MNHNY and SVGAGI (reference sequence). CDR3 residues: CASSLDRGGYTF. CDR3 nucleotides: TGTGCCAGCAGCTTAGACAGGGGCGGCTACACCTTC.

The chain has TRBV9 and TRBJ2-4; the D gene is possibly TRBD1 (5 bases). The CDR3 totals 15 residues. Trimming cost V 0 bases and J 2 bases, with 9 bases left between them. Germline CDR1 and CDR2: SGDLS and YYNGEE. CDR3 residues: CASSVAGHPKNIQYF. CDR3 in DNA: TGTGCCAGCAGCGTAGCAGGGCACCCCAAAAACATTCAGTACTTC. Looking up the rest from reference TRBV9 and TRBJ2-4 gives the full variable domain: DSGVTQTPKHLITATGQRVTLRCSPRSGDLSVYWYQQSLDQGLQFLIQYYNGEERAKGNILERFSAQQFPDLHSELNLSSLELGDSALYFCASSVAGHPKNIQYFGAGTRLSVL.

This chain joins TRBV15 and TRBJ2-4; no definite D call. Germline CDR1 LNHNV, CDR2 YYDKDF (reference sequence). This CDR3 region has 15 residues. Deletions cut 4 bases from V and 3 bases from J, with 13 bases between. The CDR3 nucleotides read TGTGCCACCAGCACCACGAACCTAGGCAAAAACATTCAGTACTTC. It codes for CATSTTNLGKNIQYF.